This T cell receptor (beta chain) comes out of a study of regulatory T cells in long-lasting Graves disease. Background on the study: Those with persistent Graves' disease had received antithyroid drugs for over 5 years with positive TSH receptor antibodies. General study results and limits: Persistent disease favored TRBV28, TRBJ1-2 and TRBJ2-5. Persistent Graves' patients showed less TCR diversity than newly diagnosed ones.

Time point indicated: persistent/refractory GD, antithyroid drugs over 5 years with positive TRAb. RNA isolated from PBMCs was used to make the TCR library. Into tubes containing EDTA, approximately 8.9 milliliters of peripheral blood were drawn. The CDR3 has 12 amino acids. V was pared by 0 bases and J by 5 bases, with 8 bases between. CDR1 is DFQATT, CDR2 SNEGSKA, per germline (reference sequence). This clonotype appeared many times. Its antigen is unidentified. HTBI primers from iRepertoire and Arm-PCR of CDR3 regions yielded the TCR beta libraries. TCRdb re-called the multiplex PCR reads with MiXCR, one entry per CDR3 protein. The sample has about 340,000 distinct CDR3 sequences, around a fifth seen once.

The receptor's source is a female donor with Graves disease. The material sequenced was peripheral blood mononuclear cells (PBMCs), taken when the disease was refractory, from a patient treated with antithyroid drugs. The V call is TRBV20-1, the J call TRBJ2-7; D is uncertain. Here the CDR3 reads CSARDLTDEQYF. DNA for the CDR3: TGCAGTGCTAGAGATTTAACAGACGAGCAGTACTTC.